This T cell receptor (beta chain) was observed in a study of T-cell memory formation after mild COVID-19 (TCRdb year 2021). Some background on the complete study: Most TCR sequence clusters were specific to one of the two donors. In two donors, T-cell clones that expanded and contracted after mild COVID-19 were tracked by sequencing TCRalpha and TCRbeta repertoires over time. The cohort comprised two young, previously healthy adult volunteers, one female and one male.

This sample was sequenced with an Illumina NovaSeq 6000. TCRalpha and TCRbeta cDNA libraries were constructed by 5'RACE with constant-segment primers, with sample barcodes and unique molecular identifiers being introduced. Trizol reagent was used to extract RNA from every sample. Library amplification was performed in two PCR steps, and a second sample barcode and Illumina TruSeq adapters were introduced in the second step. Sequencing of the libraries was done on an Illumina NovaSeq, producing 2 x 150 bp paired-end reads. The source study handled its data this way. With migec v1.2.7, reads were demultiplexed and then collapsed into UMI-guided consensus sequences. Using mixcr v2.1.11, UMI consensuses were aligned to TRA and TRB V and J templates and then assembled into clonotypes. A clonotype was counted as expanded or contracted only if both edgeR and NoisET called the change significant, with noise models trained on biological replicates. For edgeR calls, the thresholds were a false discovery rate-adjusted p below 0.01 and a log2 fold-change of 1. PCA with hierarchical clustering of max-normalized trajectories of the 1000 most abundant clonotypes was used as exploratory dynamics analysis. Separately sequenced CD4+ and CD8+ repertoires were used to assign a CD4 or CD8 phenotype to each responding clone. TCRdb reworked the public reads: Q25 trimming with fastp, MiXCR clone assembly, productive beta chains retained. Each CDR3 protein appears once, grouped with its most common genes and DNA. These V and J calls are TCRdb output, not the study's own analysis. The sample profile shows more than 200,000 distinct CDR3 sequences; around 15% of them were found once. The top ten hold 3.5% of the sample.

What the authors observed across the whole study: SARS-CoV-2 specificity was not confirmed for the second-wave clones peaking on day 37. The study covered only a couple of mild cases, and larger cohorts including severe cases with pre-infection samples were considered necessary. Contracting CD4+ clones were located mainly in the CM and EM memory subsets, whereas CD8+ clones were found to be enriched in EMRA. Some responding clones were found in pre-infection memory, which suggests that pre-existing cross-reactive memory T cells took part in the SARS-CoV-2 response. Clones contracting from day 15 to 85 had balanced CD4/CD8 phenotypes, while a second wave expanding from day 15 to 37 was biased towards CD4+.

Notes on this clonotype: Its antigen remains undetermined. Per-base qualities were not stored, and no clone one base away is much larger.

The CDR3 sequence holds 15 residues, the cysteine and phenylalanine included. Just CDR3 DNA is preserved here, 45 bases in frame from base 1. Sequences DFQATT (CDR1) and SNEGSKA (CDR2) are obtained from the germline V gene (reference sequence). V has 5 bases trimmed and J has 4 bases trimmed; junction bases matching no gene number 6. Ficoll-Paque density gradient centrifugation was the method used to isolate PBMCs. The sequence derives from a man aged 18 to 30 who had mild COVID-19 (a few samples of this study predate the infection). The sample titles of this study are shuffled in the database, so cell type and time point are left out; the donor was told from shared clones. The rearrangement combines TRBV20-1 with TRBJ1-6, with 9 bases in between that match TRBD1. Sequencing was carried out using PBMCs or a T cell subset sorted from them (not recorded which). CDR3 protein: CSARQGGVYNSPLHF. In nucleotide form, the sequence is TGCAGTGCTCGACAGGGGGGGGTGTATAATTCACCCCTCCACTTT.